This T cell receptor beta chain stems from a study of T cells in women clearing cervical HPV infection. Across the whole study: Controls' single incident HPV16 infection cleared within 12 months without precancer.

On this clone itself: The CDR3 end is not reached by the read, which stops 3 residues before it; the germline J gene fills it in.

Germline V gene data show CDR1 as SGHTA and CDR2 as FQGTGA. This CDR3 spans 13 amino acids. V lost 5 bases to trimming and J lost 6 bases, with 14 bases between them. TCRdb's copy holds only in-frame clones and misses some; the assay was immunoSEQ multiplex PCR. The table for this sample gives fewer than 15,000 clones. Sequences were obtained from blood buffy coat. V usage is TRBV7-3 and J usage is TRBJ2-7, with D hard to call. This receptor was identified in a woman aged 18 to 75 with a cervical HPV16 infection that either progressed to CIN3+ or cleared (not recorded which). The CDR3 bases that were read are TGTGCCAGCAGCCTGTGGGTAGCCTCCGAG. Translated, it gives CASSLWVASE. The full CDR3 protein is CASSLWVASEQYF.